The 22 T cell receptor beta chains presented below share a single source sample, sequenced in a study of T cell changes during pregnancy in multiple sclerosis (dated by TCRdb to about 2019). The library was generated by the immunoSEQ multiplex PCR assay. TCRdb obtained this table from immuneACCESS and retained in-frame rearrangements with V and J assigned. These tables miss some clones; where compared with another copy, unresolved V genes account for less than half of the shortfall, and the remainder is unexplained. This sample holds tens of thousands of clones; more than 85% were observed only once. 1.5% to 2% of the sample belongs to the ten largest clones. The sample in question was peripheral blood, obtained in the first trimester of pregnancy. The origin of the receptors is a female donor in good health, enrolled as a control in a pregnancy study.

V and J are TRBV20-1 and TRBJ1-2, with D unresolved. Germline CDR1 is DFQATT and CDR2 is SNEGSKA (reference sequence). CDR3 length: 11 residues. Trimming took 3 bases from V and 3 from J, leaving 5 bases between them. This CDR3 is CSARPDYGYTF. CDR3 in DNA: TGCAGTGCTAGGCCGGACTATGGCTACACCTTC.

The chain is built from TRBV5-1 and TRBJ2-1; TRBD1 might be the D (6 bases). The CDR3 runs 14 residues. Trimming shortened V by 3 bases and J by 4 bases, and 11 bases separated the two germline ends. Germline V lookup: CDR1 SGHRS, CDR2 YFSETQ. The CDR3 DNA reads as TGCGCCAGCAGCTCGGCACAGGGTTACAATGAGCAGTTCTTC. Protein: CASSSAQGYNEQFF.

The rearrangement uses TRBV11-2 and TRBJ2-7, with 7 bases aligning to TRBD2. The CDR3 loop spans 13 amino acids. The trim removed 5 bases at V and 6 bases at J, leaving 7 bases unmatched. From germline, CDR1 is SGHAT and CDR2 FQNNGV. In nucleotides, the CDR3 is TGTGCCAGCAGCGTACCCGGGAGGCGCGAGCAGTACTTC. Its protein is CASSVPGRREQYF.

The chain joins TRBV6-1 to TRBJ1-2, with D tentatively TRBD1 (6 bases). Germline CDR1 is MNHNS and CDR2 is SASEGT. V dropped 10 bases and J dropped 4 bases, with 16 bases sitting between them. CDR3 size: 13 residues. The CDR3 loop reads CATAWAGVYGYTF. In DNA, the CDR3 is TGTGCCACAGCGTGGGCAGGGGTCTATGGCTACACCTTC.

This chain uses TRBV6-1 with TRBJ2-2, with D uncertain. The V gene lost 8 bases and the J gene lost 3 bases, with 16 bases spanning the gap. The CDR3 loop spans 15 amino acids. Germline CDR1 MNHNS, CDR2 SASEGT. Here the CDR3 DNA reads TGTGCCAGCGAGGTATATCGTGGAGACACCGGGGAGCTGTTTTTT. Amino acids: CASEVYRGDTGELFF.

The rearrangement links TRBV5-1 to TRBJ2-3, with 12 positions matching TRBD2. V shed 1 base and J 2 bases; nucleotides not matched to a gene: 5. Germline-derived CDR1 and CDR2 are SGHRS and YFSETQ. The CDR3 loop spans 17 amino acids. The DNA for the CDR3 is TGCGCCAGCAGCTTGTTTGGACTAGCGGGATCCACAGATACGCAGTATTTT. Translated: CASSLFGLAGSTDTQYF.

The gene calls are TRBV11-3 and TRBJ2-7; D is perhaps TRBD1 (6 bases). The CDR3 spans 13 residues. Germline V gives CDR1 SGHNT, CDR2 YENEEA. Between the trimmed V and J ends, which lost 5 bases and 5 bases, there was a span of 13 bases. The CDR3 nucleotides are TGTGCCAGCAGCAATAGACAGGACAACGAGCAGTACTTC. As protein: CASSNRQDNEQYF.

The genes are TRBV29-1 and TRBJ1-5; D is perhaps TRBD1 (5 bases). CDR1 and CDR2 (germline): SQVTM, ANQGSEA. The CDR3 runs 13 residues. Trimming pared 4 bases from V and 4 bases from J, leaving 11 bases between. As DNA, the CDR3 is TGCAGCGTTGGGGGGGGGATAAATCAGCCCCAGCATTTT. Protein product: CSVGGGINQPQHF.

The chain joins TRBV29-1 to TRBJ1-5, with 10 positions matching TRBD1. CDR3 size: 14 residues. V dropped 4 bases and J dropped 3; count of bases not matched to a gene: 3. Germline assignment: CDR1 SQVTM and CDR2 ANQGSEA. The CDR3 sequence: CSVGTGGYNQPQHF. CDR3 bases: TGCAGCGTTGGGACAGGGGGTTACAATCAGCCCCAGCATTTT. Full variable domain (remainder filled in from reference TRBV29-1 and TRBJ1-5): SAVISQKPSRDICQRGTSLTIQCQVDSQVTMMFWYRQQPGQSLTLIATANQGSEATYESGFVIDKFPISRPNLTFSTLTVSNMSPEDSSIYLCSVGTGGYNQPQHFGDGTRLSIL.

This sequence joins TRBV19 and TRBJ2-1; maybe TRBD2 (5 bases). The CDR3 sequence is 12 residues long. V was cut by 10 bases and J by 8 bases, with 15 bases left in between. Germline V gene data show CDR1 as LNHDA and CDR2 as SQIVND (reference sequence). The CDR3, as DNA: TGTGCCACCAAGAGGACTGGGGATGAGCAGTTCTTC. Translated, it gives CATKRTGDEQFF.

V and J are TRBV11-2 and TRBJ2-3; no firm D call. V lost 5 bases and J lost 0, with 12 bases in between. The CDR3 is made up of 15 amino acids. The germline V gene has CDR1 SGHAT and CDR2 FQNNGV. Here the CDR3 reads CASSPLRASTDTQYF. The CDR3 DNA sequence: TGTGCCAGCAGCCCCTTGAGAGCGAGCACAGATACGCAGTATTTT.

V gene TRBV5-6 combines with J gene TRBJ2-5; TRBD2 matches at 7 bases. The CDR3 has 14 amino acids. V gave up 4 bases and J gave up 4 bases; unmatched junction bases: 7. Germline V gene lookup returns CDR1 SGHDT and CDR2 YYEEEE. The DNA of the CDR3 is TGTGCCAGCAGCCGGGGGACTACCGGAGAGACCCAGTACTTC. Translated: CASSRGTTGETQYF.

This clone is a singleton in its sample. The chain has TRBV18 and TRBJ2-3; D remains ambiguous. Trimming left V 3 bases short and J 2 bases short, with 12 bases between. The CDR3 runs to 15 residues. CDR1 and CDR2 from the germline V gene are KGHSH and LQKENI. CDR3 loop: CASSPLGRSTDTQYF. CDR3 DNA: TGTGCCAGCTCACCCTTGGGCAGATCCACAGATACGCAGTATTTT.

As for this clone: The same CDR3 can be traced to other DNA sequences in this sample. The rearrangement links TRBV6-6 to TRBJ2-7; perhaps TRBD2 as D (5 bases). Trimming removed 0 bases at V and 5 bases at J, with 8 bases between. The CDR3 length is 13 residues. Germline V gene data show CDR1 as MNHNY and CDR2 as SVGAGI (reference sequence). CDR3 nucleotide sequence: TGTGCCAGCAGTTACTCAAATAGCGACGAGCAGTACTTC. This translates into CASSYSNSDEQYF.

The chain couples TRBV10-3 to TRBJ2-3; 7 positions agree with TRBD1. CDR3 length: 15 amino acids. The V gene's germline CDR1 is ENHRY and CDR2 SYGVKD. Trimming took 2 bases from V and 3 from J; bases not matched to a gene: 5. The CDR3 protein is CAISEGDRRTDTQYF. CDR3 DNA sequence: TGTGCCATCAGTGAGGGGGACAGAAGGACAGATACGCAGTATTTT.

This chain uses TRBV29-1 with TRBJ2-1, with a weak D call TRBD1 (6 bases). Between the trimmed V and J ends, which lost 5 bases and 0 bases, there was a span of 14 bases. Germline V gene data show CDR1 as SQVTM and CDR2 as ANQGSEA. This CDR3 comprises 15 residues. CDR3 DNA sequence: TGCAGCGTTCCAAGGGGGTCCAGCTCCTACAATGAGCAGTTCTTC. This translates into CSVPRGSSSYNEQFF.

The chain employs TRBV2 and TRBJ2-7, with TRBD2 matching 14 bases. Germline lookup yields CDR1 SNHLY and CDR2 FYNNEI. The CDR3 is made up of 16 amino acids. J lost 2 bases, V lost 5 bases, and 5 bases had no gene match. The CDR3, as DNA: TGTGCCAGCAGTTCCGGACTAGCGGGAGGCCCCTACGAGCAGTACTTC. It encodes CASSSGLAGGPYEQYF.

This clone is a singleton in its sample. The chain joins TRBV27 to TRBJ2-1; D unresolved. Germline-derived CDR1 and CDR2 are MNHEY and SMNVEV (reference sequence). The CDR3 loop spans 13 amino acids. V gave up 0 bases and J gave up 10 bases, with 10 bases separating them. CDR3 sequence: CASSLSFAWEQFF. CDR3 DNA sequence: TGTGCCAGCAGTTTATCGTTCGCGTGGGAGCAGTTCTTC.

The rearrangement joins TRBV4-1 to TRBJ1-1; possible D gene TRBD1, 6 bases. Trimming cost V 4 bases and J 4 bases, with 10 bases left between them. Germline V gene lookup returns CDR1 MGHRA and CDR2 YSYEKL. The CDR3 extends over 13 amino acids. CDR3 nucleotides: TGCGCCAGCAGCCTCCCAGGGGCCACTGAAGCTTTCTTT. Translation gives CASSLPGATEAFF.

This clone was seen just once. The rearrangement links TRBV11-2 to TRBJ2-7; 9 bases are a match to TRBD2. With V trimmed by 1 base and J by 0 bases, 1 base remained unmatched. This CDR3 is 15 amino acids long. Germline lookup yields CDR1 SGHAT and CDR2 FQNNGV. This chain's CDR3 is CASSLGGRGSYEQYF. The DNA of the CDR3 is TGTGCCAGCAGCTTAGGCGGGAGGGGCTCCTACGAGCAGTACTTC.

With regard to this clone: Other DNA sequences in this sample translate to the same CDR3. CDR3 sequence reads: CASSITGVYEQYF. The CDR3 coding sequence is TGTGCCAGTAGTATTACGGGAGTCTACGAGCAGTACTTC. The gene calls are TRBV19 and TRBJ2-7; D may be TRBD2 (6 bases). The CDR3 runs to 13 residues. Germline V gene data show CDR1 as LNHDA and CDR2 as SQIVND (reference sequence). Trimming took off 3 bases at V and 3 bases at J, with 9 bases between the two ends.

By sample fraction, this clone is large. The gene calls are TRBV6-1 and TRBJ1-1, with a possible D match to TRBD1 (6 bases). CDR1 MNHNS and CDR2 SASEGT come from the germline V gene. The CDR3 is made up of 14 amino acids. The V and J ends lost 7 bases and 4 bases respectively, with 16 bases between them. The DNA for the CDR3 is TGTGCCAGCACCCCGGGACATGAAAGCACTGAAGCTTTCTTT. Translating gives CASTPGHESTEAFF.